The T cell receptor beta chain under discussion was sequenced for a study of control samples from healthy donors and cancer patients. CDR3 length: 16 amino acids. Trimming cost V 3 bases and J 8 bases, with 22 bases left between them. CDR1 MNHEY and CDR2 SVGAGI come from the germline V gene. Sequencing used immunoSEQ multiplex PCR; TCRdb keeps in-frame clones, though not all of them. The sample holds roughly 200,000 clones, roughly 94% seen once. Specimen: blood. The rearrangement joins TRBV6-5 to TRBJ1-2; D not certain. This TCR derives from a man in his fifties in good health. The CDR3: CASSYSAAGSQRGYTF. The CDR3 bases are TGTGCCAGCAGTTATTCGGCGGCGGGCAGTCAAAGAGGCTACACCTTC.